Listed below are T cell receptor beta chains from one sample, sequenced in a study of blood T cell repertoires in COVID-19. Sequenced by immunoSEQ multiplex PCR; TCRdb stores in-frame clones only, minus some. Of roughly 180,000 clones in the sample, 75% to 85% were seen once. The sample taken for sequencing was peripheral blood. These receptor sequences come from a woman in her 40s with COVID-19, enrolled during active disease. Both conserved end residues are part of each CDR3. A D gene is named only where the DNA matches it firmly. Only some rows state a clone size, as once, few, many or a class for expanded clones.

D | V | size | CDR3
TRBD1 | TRBV3-1/TRBV3-2 | NA | CASSQGQGARNSPLHF
NA | TRBV13 | NA | CASSLLRAGQTDTQYF
TRBD1 | TRBV7-2 | once | CASSFGQGRNTEAFF
NA | TRBV7-2 | NA | CASSLSQARKYGYTF
TRBD2 | TRBV7-6 | many | CASSLLAGAYNEQFF
TRBD2 | TRBV14 | NA | CASSQDRGLAGVPLWETQYF
TRBD2 | TRBV15 | NA | CATSRVMGLAPNTGELFF
TRBD2 | TRBV27 | NA | CASSVAGGPKQFF
NA | TRBV6-1 | few | CASSEAGAFGGDTQYF
TRBD1 | TRBV6-1 | NA | CASSEAQGARFSEAFF
NA | TRBV18 | NA | CASSPRVAQGEKLFF
NA | TRBV30 | once | CAWSEGGIETEAFF
TRBD2 | TRBV6-2/TRBV6-3 | few | CASSPRTSGTDTQYF
TRBD1 | TRBV9 | NA | CASNRGQGATGELFF
TRBD2 | TRBV19 | NA | CASSIGLAGGPYNEQFF
TRBD1 | TRBV7-8 | NA | CASSPPPGTGDYNEQFF
NA | TRBV7-2 | NA | CASSFDIDQPQHF
NA | TRBV7-9 | NA | CASSFSGDRADTQYF
NA | TRBV10-1 | NA | CASTPGWQGRDTEAFF
TRBD1 | TRBV19 | many | CASSVQGANQPQHF
NA | TRBV19 | NA | CATRDNTNSPLHF
TRBD1 | TRBV19 | NA | CASSSGGWAKNIQYF
NA | TRBV14 | NA | CASSQTTWGGNTGELFF
TRBD2 | TRBV7-6 | NA | CASSLIAGGFSDTQYF
TRBD1 | TRBV27 | NA | CASSRIGQDNSPLHF
TRBD2 | TRBV28 | NA | CASRRRGGADTQYF
NA | TRBV27 | NA | CASRIGENYGYTF
TRBD2 | TRBV2 | few | CASSLAGAGGELFF
TRBD1 | TRBV7-8 | NA | CASSPWGTGGETQYF
TRBD2 | TRBV14 | NA | CASSHPGGARYNEQFF
TRBD2 | TRBV4-1 | NA | CASSQAGTSGAREQFF
TRBD2 | TRBV5-4 | NA | CASSSGLAGGQVPQYF
NA | TRBV12-3/TRBV12-4 | NA | CASSLDGDEQFF
NA | TRBV7-2 | NA | CASSFDRSPNQPQHF
NA | TRBV3-1/TRBV3-2 | NA | CASSPATSPTGELFF
NA | TRBV6-5 | NA | CASRAGFVEPQHF
NA | TRBV11-3 | NA | CASSLGDSGYTDTQYF
NA | TRBV9 | NA | CASSVGASGWSSYEQYF
TRBD2 | TRBV19 | NA | CASRRNSGGASNEQFF
NA | TRBV12-3/TRBV12-4 | NA | CASSADRNEQFF
NA | TRBV6-5 | NA | CASTQQGSDTEAFF
NA | TRBV28 | few | CASSLADYGYTF
TRBD2 | TRBV15 | NA | CATRKTSGFTDTQYF
NA | TRBV28 | few | CATLTTTTEAFF
TRBD1 | TRBV2 | NA | CARTDRAFSSEAFF
NA | TRBV11-3 | NA | CASSPVGGGEQYF
NA | TRBV18 | NA | CASSRVGGETQYF
TRBD2 | TRBV6-6 | NA | CASSRLARELFF
TRBD1 | TRBV3-1/TRBV3-2 | NA | CASSQSGGEETQYF
TRBD1 | TRBV7-9 | NA | CASSRPTGGIETQYF
TRBD1 | TRBV18 | NA | CASSPVGGGQANYGYTF
NA | TRBV30 | NA | CASRAYNEQFF
NA | TRBV11-2 | NA | CASSLEGRGTEAFF
NA | TRBV28 | NA | CASSLWGGIQYF
NA | TRBV5-4 | once | CASSLFVVRDEQFF